The TCR beta chain described here comes from a study of cytomegalovirus exposure and HLA in healthy donors. Study-wide results and caveats: The likely origin of a cluster of highly shared sequence variants was a sequencing artifact. Later analysis showed most CMV-associated TCR beta chains appearing HLA-restricted.

This clone was found a few times. No antigen is known for it. It was with 60 Vbeta and 13 Jbeta primers that the PCR ran. The method was immunoSEQ multiplex PCR; TCRdb's version includes in-frame clones alone and lacks a portion of them. The sample has 160,000 or so clones, approximately 76% seen once. Germline loops: CDR1 SGHRS, CDR2 YFSETQ. This CDR3 region has 16 residues. The V segment lost 4 bases and the J segment 2 bases; nucleotides outside the gene matches: 6. The TCR originated in a man in his sixties in good health and CMV-seronegative. The gene calls are TRBV5-1 and TRBJ2-3; TRBD2 matches at 11 bases. Specimen: PBMCs. In DNA, the CDR3 is TGCGCCAGCAGCATGGGACTAGCGGCCCCCACAGATACGCAGTATTTT. Residues: CASSMGLAAPTDTQYF.